The present entry profiles one T cell receptor beta chain with its context. These data come from a study of Graves' ophthalmopathy and Graves' hyperthyroidism. From fresh peripheral blood, 8 to 10 ml in volume, the PBMCs were obtained. The TCR beta CDR3 regions underwent amplification from RNA transcripts. First-round RT-PCR relied on HTBI primers, and a second-round multiplex PCR came next. Via MiXCR, TCRdb re-called the multiplex PCR reads, giving one row per CDR3 protein. Of over 450,000 distinct CDR3 sequences listed, around 15% are singletons. V was trimmed by 1 base and J by 10 bases, leaving 10 bases between them. The CDR3 sequence is 12 residues long. Germline CDR1 and CDR2: SGHDN and FVKESK.

The chain recombines TRBV14 with TRBJ1-1, with D hard to call. The source is a woman in her thirties with Graves' ophthalmopathy. The sequencing sample was made of blood. The CDR3 is CASSQGVPGAFF. CDR3 bases: TGTGCCAGCAGCCAAGGGGTCCCCGGAGCTTTCTTT.